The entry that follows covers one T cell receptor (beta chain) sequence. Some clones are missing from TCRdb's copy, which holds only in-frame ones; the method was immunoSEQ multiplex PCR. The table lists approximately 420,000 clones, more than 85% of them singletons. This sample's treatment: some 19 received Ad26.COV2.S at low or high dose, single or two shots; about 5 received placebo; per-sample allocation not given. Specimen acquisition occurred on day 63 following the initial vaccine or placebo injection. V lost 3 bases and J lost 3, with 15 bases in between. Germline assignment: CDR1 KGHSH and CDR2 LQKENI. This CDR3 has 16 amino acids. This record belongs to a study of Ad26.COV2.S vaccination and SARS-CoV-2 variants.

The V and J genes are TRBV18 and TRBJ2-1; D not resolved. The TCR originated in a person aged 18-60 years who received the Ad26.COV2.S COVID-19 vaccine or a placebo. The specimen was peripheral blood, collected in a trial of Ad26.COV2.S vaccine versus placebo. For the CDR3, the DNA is TGTGCCAGCTCACCGGAGACCACCACTAACTACAATGAGCAGTTCTTC. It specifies CASSPETTTNYNEQFF.